The present T cell receptor beta chain was sequenced within a study of beta chain features in type 1 diabetes. Study-wide background: Examination of sorted cells across all samples involved 98,000,000 or so cells. Overall study results and limits: In cDNA sequencing, cells with high TCR expression could be over-represented. Any HLA type influence on TCRB rearrangement was left unresolved here. Shortening that was moderate but significant affected the TCRB CDR3s of Type 1 diabetes patients in all four CD4+ subsets.

All of the isolated RNA was reverse transcribed, so expressed TCRB transcripts were sequenced. The assay was immunoSEQ multiplex PCR, and TCRdb's table has in-frame clones only and misses some. The table records 200,000 to 300,000 clones, just over 20% of them present only once. This CDR3 is built from 16 residues. The germline V gene encodes CDR1 GTSNPN and CDR2 SVGIG (reference sequence). V was clipped by 3 bases and J by 4 bases; unmatched bases: 13. As for this clone: Its antigen is unidentified.

Each of the CD4+ naive, central memory, regulatory and stem cell-like memory populations was sorted via CD45RO/CCR7/CD25/CD127/CD95/CD27. This TCR was recovered from a woman aged 40 to 50 with type 1 diabetes. This chain uses TRBV30 with TRBJ1-2; TRBD1 agrees at 8 bases. The sequenced material came from naive CD4+ T cells from blood. The CDR3, as DNA: TGTGCCTGGAGGGCAGGTTTGGGCAGGGGGCTCTATGGCTACACCTTC. It translates to CAWRAGLGRGLYGYTF.